The 15 T cell receptor beta chains given below trace back to one sample, sequenced in a study of beta chain features in type 1 diabetes. Overall study results and limits: Across all four CD4+ subsets, people with type 1 diabetes showed modestly shorter TCRB CDR3s.

The antigens for these receptors are not known. Every isolated RNA sample was fully reverse transcribed, so sequencing captured expressed TCRB transcripts. The assay was immunoSEQ multiplex PCR, and TCRdb's table has in-frame clones only and misses some. The table shows under 350,000 clones, with around 24% occurring only once. Specimen: naive CD4+ T cells from blood. These receptors were collected from a woman aged 25-40 years with type 1 diabetes.

This clone turned up a few times. The chain couples TRBV30 to TRBJ1-5; 8 bases are a match to TRBD1. This CDR3 has 13 residues. J gave up 5 bases and V 5 bases, and 5 bases lay outside the gene matches. Germline lookup yields CDR1 GTSNPN and CDR2 SVGIG (reference sequence). In nucleotides, the CDR3 is TGTGCCTGGGGACAGGGAGGAGATCAGCCCCAGCATTTT. Encoded protein: CAWGQGGDQPQHF.

V gene TRBV5-1 combines with J gene TRBJ2-7; D call uncertain. CDR1 and CDR2 from the germline V gene are SGHRS and YFSETQ. V lost 1 base and J lost 0, with 8 bases in between. This CDR3 region has 14 residues. CDR3 amino acids: CASSLSRSSYEQYF. The CDR3 DNA reads TGCGCCAGCAGCTTGTCTAGGAGCTCCTACGAGCAGTACTTC.

This chain uses TRBV9 with TRBJ1-1, with D perhaps matching TRBD1 (5 bases). The ends were cut back, 3 bases at V and 5 bases at J, with 17 bases in the middle. The germline gives CDR1 SGDLS, CDR2 YYNGEE. This CDR3 has 15 residues. The CDR3 region has the DNA TGTGCCAGCAGCGCGGAAACAGGCTTTTCGACTGAAGCTTTCTTT. The encoded protein is CASSAETGFSTEAFF.

The rearrangement uses TRBV5-1 and TRBJ2-2, with D hard to call. Trimming stripped 2 bases from V and 3 bases from J, with 5 bases between. The CDR3 spans 13 residues. Germline CDR1 is SGHRS and CDR2 is YFSETQ. The CDR3 DNA reads as TGCGCCAGCAGCTTCCGGGACACCGGGGAGCTGTTTTTT. Translation: CASSFRDTGELFF. The entire variable domain, with the rest obtained from reference TRBV5-1 and TRBJ2-2, is as follows: KAGVTQTPRYLIKTRGQQVTLSCSPISGHRSVSWYQQTPGQGLQFLFEYFSETQRNKGNFPGRFSGRQFSNSRSEMNVSTLELGDSALYLCASSFRDTGELFFGEGSRLTVL.

The rearrangement joins TRBV5-4 to TRBJ2-3; 11 bases align to TRBD2. V lost 5 bases to trimming and J lost 4 bases; unmatched junction nucleotides: 15. CDR1 SGHNT and CDR2 YYREEE come from the germline V gene (reference sequence). The CDR3 consists of 18 residues. For the CDR3, the DNA is TGTGCCAGCAGACTCGGGACTAGCGGAAATCTCCGGGCAGATACGCAGTATTTT. Its translation is CASRLGTSGNLRADTQYF.

The chain links TRBV7-2 to TRBJ2-1; 8 nucleotides match TRBD2. The V segment lost 5 bases and the J segment 4 bases; nucleotides outside the gene matches: 10. This CDR3 contains 16 residues. From germline, CDR1 is SGHTA and CDR2 FQGNSA. CDR3 residues: CASSTQLAARYNEQFF. The CDR3 DNA reads as TGTGCCAGCAGCACCCAACTAGCGGCCCGTTACAATGAGCAGTTCTTC. The whole variable domain, remainder taken from reference TRBV7-2 and TRBJ2-1, is GAGVSQSPSNKVTEKGKDVELRCDPISGHTALYWYRQSLGQGLEFLIYFQGNSAPDKSGLPSDRFSAERTGGSVSTLTIQRTQQEDSAVYLCASSTQLAARYNEQFFGPGTRLTVL.

The gene calls are TRBV30 and TRBJ1-5, with 7 bases that match TRBD1. Germline assignment: CDR1 GTSNPN and CDR2 SVGIG (reference sequence). The CDR3 runs 15 residues. Trimming cost V 2 bases and J 0 bases; bases outside gene matches: 4. CDR3 sequence: CAWSSGGYSNQPQHF. Here the CDR3 DNA reads TGTGCCTGGAGTTCAGGGGGGTATAGCAATCAGCCCCAGCATTTT.

This clone was seen a few times. DNA of the CDR3: TGTGCCAGCAGCGGCCGGCGGCCCTTCTATGGCTACACCTTC. This encodes CASSGRRPFYGYTF. This sequence joins TRBV13 and TRBJ1-2; D not resolved. The V end was cut by 5 bases, the J end by 4 bases, with 14 bases between. The CDR3 is 14 amino acids. Germline CDR1 PRHDT, CDR2 FYEKMQ (reference sequence).

The gene calls are TRBV9 and TRBJ1-5; D unresolved. The germline V gene encodes CDR1 SGDLS and CDR2 YYNGEE. The V end was cut by 4 bases, the J end by 0 bases, with 11 bases between. CDR3 length equals 15 residues. This chain's CDR3 is CASSQGGHSNQPQHF. The DNA of the CDR3 is TGTGCCAGCAGCCAAGGAGGCCATAGCAATCAGCCCCAGCATTTT.

This clone has more than one count but fewer than ten. CDR3 nucleotides: TGTGCCAGCAGCCAATCTACCGGGACTAGCGGCAATGAGCAGTTCTTC. This sequence encodes CASSQSTGTSGNEQFF. V and J are TRBV4-2 and TRBJ2-1, with 11 nucleotides matching TRBD2. V was clipped by 2 bases and J by 6 bases; unmatched bases: 6. Germline V gene data show CDR1 as LGHNA and CDR2 as YNFKEQ. The CDR3 spans 16 residues.

This clone was counted between two and nine times. The rearrangement joins TRBV2 to TRBJ2-7; a possible D gene is TRBD1 (6 bases). Looked up from germline, CDR1 is SNHLY and CDR2 is FYNNEI. The CDR3 is made up of 12 amino acids. The germline V and J ends were trimmed by 8 bases and 2 bases, with 10 bases remaining between them. In DNA, the CDR3 is TGTGCCAGCCGCGGACAGCCCTACGAGCAGTACTTC. It is translated as CASRGQPYEQYF.

This clone was detected once. V usage is TRBV7-8 and J usage is TRBJ2-3; no clear D gene. Germline loops: CDR1 SGHVS, CDR2 FQNEAQ. The CDR3 runs 16 residues. The V gene lost 5 bases and the J gene lost 0 bases, with 15 bases spanning the gap. The CDR3 DNA reads TGTGCCAGCAGCCCCCTCAGATATCGTAGCACAGATACGCAGTATTTT. Translated: CASSPLRYRSTDTQYF.

The rearrangement uses TRBV4-1 and TRBJ1-2; TRBD1 might be the D (5 bases). Germline CDR1 MGHRA, CDR2 YSYEKL. The CDR3 is 13 amino acids. Trimming cost V 3 bases and J 4 bases, with 9 bases left between them. The CDR3 DNA follows: TGCGCCAGCAGCCATCCAGGGATCTATGGCTACACCTTC. Amino acid sequence: CASSHPGIYGYTF.

V gene TRBV25-1 combines with J gene TRBJ1-1, with D tentatively TRBD1 (6 bases). CDR1 is MGHDK, CDR2 SYGVNS, per germline. V shed 8 bases and J shed 7 bases, with 11 bases lying between them. The length of the CDR3 is 11 residues. The CDR3 loop is CASLKTGEAFF. DNA for the CDR3: TGTGCCAGCCTTAAGACAGGTGAAGCTTTCTTT.

V is TRBV27 and J is TRBJ2-5; 8 nucleotides line up with TRBD1. The V gene's germline CDR1 is MNHEY and CDR2 SMNVEV (reference sequence). With V trimmed by 5 bases and J by 2 bases, 4 bases remained unmatched. The CDR3 runs to 14 residues. The CDR3 coding sequence is TGTGCCAGCAGTAAGGACAGGGTACAAGAGACCCAGTACTTC. This encodes CASSKDRVQETQYF.